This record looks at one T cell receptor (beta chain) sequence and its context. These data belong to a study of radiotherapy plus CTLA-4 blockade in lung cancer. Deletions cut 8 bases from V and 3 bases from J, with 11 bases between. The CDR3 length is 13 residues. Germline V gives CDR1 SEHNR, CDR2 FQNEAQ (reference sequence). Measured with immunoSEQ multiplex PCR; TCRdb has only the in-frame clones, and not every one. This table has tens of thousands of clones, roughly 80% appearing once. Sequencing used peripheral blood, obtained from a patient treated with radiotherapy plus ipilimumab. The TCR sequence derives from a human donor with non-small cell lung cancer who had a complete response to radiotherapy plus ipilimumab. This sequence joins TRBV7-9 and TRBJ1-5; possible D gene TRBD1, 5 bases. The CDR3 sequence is CASAQGTNQPQHF. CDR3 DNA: TGTGCCAGCGCCCAGGGAACCAATCAGCCCCAGCATTTT.